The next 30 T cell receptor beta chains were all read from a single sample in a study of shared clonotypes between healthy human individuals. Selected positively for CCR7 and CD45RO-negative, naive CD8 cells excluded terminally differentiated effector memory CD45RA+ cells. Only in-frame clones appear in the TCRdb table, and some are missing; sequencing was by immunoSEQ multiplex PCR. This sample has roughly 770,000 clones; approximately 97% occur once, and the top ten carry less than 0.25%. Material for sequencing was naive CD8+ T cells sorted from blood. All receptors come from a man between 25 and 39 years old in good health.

The CDR3: CASNRLGTNEKLFF. In DNA, the CDR3 is TGTGCCAGCAACCGATTAGGTACTAATGAAAAACTGTTTTTT. This chain connects TRBV6-1 to TRBJ1-4; no clear D. V was clipped by 7 bases and J by 2 bases, with 11 bases between them. The germline CDR1 and CDR2 sequences are MNHNS and SASEGT. This CDR3 contains 14 residues.

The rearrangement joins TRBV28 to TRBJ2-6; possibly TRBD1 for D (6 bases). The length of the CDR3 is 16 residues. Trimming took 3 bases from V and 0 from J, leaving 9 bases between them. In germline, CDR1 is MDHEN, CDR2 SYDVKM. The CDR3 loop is CASSFEQGSGANVLTF. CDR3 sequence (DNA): TGTGCCAGCAGTTTCGAACAGGGCTCTGGGGCCAACGTCCTGACTTTC.

The CDR3 here is CGLDEGYNYGYTF. The CDR3 DNA follows: TGCGGGCTCGACGAGGGTTATAACTATGGCTACACCTTC. This chain joins TRBV29-1 and TRBJ1-2; no reliable D call. Germline lookup yields CDR1 SQVTM and CDR2 ANQGSEA. The CDR3 contains 13 residues.

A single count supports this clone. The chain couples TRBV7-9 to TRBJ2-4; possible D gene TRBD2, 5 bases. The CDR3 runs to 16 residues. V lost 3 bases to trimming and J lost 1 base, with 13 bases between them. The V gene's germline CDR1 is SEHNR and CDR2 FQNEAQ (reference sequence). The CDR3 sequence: CASSFTGAAAKNIQYF. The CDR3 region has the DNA TGTGCCAGCAGCTTTACTGGAGCGGCGGCCAAAAACATTCAGTACTTC.

CDR3 bases: TGTGCCAGCAGGGGGACTAGTGGATATGAGCAGTTCTTC. The encoded protein is CASRGTSGYEQFF. The chain uses TRBV6-1 and TRBJ2-1, with 8 nucleotides matching TRBD2. This CDR3 is 13 amino acids long. Per the germline V gene, CDR1 is MNHNS and CDR2 is SASEGT. Trimming cost V 6 bases and J 8 bases; bases outside gene matches: 6.

CDR3 residues: CASSPEDNEQFF. The CDR3 nucleotides are TGTGCCAGCAGCCCTGAAGACAATGAGCAGTTCTTC. The chain couples TRBV7-9 to TRBJ2-1; D ambiguous. CDR1 and CDR2 (germline): SEHNR, FQNEAQ (reference sequence). This CDR3 spans 12 amino acids. Trimming removed 5 bases from V and 5 bases from J, with 7 bases in between.

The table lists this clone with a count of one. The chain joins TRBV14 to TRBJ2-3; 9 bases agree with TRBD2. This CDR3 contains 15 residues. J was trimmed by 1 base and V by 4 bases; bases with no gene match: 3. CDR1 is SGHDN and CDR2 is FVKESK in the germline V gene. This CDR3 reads CASSPGLARTDTQYF. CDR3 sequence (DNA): TGTGCCAGCAGCCCGGGACTAGCCCGCACAGATACGCAGTATTTT.

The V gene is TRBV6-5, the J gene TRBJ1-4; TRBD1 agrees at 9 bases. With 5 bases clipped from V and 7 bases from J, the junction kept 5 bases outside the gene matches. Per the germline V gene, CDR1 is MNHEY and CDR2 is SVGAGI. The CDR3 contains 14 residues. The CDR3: CASSMDRGSEKLFF. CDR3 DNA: TGTGCCAGCAGTATGGACAGGGGTAGTGAAAAACTGTTTTTT.

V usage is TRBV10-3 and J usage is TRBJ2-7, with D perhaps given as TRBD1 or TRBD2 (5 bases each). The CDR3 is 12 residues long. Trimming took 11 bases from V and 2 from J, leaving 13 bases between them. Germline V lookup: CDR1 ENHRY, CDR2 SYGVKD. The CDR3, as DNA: TGTGCCGCCCGAGGGGACGCCTACGAGCAGTACTTC. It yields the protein CAARGDAYEQYF.

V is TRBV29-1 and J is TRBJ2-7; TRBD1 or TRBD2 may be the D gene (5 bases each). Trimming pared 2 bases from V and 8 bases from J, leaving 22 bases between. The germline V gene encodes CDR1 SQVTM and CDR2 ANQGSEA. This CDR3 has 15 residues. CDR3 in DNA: TGCAGCGTTGAATCCCGGGACGTCATCCCGAGCAAGCAGTACTTC. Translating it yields CSVESRDVIPSKQYF.

CDR3 loop: CSVTWYLQGSTDTQYF. The CDR3 nucleotides read TGCAGCGTGACATGGTACTTACAGGGGAGCACAGATACGCAGTATTTT. The chain has TRBV29-1 and TRBJ2-3; 7 positions agree with TRBD1. The J segment lost 0 bases and the V segment lost 6 bases, leaving 12 bases of the junction unmatched. Germline CDR1 reads SQVTM; CDR2 reads ANQGSEA. The CDR3 covers 16 residues.

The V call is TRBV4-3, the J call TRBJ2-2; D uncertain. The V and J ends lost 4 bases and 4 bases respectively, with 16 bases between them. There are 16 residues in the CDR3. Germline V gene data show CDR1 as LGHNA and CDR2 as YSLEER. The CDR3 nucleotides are TGCGCCAGCAGCCCTGTAGGAGCATCGCTCACCGGGGAGCTGTTTTTT. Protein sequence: CASSPVGASLTGELFF.

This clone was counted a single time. In DNA, the CDR3 is TGTGCCAGCAGCGTAGAAGCGGTCGGCACCGGGGAGCTGTTTTTT. It codes for CASSVEAVGTGELFF. The V call is TRBV9, the J call TRBJ2-2; perhaps TRBD2 as D (5 bases). Trimming took 0 bases from V and 4 from J, leaving 10 bases between them. Germline V gene sequence: CDR1 SGDLS, CDR2 YYNGEE. CDR3 length equals 15 residues.

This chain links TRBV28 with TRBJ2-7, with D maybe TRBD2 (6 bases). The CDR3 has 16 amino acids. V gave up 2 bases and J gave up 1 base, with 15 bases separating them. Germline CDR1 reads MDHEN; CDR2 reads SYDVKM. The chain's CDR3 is CASSLRRTGTSYEQYF. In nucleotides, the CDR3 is TGTGCCAGCAGTTTACGCAGGACGGGGACTTCCTACGAGCAGTACTTC. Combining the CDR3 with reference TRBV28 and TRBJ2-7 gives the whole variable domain DVKVTQSSRYLVKRTGEKVFLECVQDMDHENMFWYRQDPGLGLRLIYFSYDVKMKEKGDIPEGYSVSREKKERFSLILESASTNQTSMYLCASSLRRTGTSYEQYFGPGTRLTVT.

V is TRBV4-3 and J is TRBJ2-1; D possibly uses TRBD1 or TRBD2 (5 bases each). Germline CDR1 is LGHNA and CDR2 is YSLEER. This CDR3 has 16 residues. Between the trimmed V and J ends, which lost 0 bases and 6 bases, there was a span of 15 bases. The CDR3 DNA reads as TGCGCCAGCAGCCAAGATGGGGCAGGGAGCGGCAATGAGCAGTTCTTC. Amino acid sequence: CASSQDGAGSGNEQFF.

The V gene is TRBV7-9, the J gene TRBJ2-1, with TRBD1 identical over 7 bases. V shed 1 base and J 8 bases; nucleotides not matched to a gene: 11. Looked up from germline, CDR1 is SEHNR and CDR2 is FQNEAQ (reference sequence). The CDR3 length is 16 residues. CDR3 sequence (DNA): TGTGCCAGCAGCTTAGTACAGCGCGACAGGGTTGATGAGCAGTTCTTC. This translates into CASSLVQRDRVDEQFF.

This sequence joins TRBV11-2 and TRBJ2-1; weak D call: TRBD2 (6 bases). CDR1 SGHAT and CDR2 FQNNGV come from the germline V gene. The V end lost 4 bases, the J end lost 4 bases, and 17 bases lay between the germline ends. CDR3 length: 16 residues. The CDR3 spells CASSSKRVPTYNEQFF. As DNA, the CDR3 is TGTGCCAGCAGCTCCAAGCGGGTCCCGACTTACAATGAGCAGTTCTTC.

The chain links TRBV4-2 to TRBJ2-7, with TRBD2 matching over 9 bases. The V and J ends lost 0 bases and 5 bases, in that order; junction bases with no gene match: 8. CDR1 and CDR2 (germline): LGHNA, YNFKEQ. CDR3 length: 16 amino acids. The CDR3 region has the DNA TGTGCCAGCAGCCAAGAATTCTCTAGCGGGGTCCACGAGCAGTACTTC. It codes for CASSQEFSSGVHEQYF.

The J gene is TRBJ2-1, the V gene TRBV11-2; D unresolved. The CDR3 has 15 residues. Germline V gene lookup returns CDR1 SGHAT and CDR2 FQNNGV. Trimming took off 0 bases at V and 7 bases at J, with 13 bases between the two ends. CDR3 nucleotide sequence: TGTGCCAGCAGCTTAGAGTCCGGGTTGGAAAATGAGCAGTTCTTC. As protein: CASSLESGLENEQFF.

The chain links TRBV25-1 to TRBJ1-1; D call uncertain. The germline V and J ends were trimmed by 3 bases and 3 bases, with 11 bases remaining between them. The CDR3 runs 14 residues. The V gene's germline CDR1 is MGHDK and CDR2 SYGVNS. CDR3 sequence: CASSELGSDTEAFF. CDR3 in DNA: TGTGCCAGCAGTGAGCTTGGGAGCGACACTGAAGCTTTCTTT.

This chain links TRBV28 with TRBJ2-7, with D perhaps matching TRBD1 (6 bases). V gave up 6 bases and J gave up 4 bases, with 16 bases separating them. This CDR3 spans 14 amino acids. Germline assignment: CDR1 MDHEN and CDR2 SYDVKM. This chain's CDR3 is CASRTLGTIYEQYF. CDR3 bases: TGTGCCAGCAGGACACTGGGGACAATTTACGAGCAGTACTTC.

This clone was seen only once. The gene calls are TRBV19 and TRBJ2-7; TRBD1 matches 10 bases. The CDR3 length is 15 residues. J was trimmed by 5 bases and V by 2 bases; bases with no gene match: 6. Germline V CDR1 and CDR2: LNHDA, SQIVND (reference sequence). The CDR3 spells CASSIYGTGVDEQYF. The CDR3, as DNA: TGTGCCAGTAGTATATATGGGACAGGGGTTGACGAGCAGTACTTC.

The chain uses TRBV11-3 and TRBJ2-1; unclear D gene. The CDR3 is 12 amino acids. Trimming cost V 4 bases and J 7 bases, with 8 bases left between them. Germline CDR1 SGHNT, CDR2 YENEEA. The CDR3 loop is CASSSLSNEQFF. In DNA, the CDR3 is TGTGCCAGCAGCTCACTCTCGAATGAGCAGTTCTTC.

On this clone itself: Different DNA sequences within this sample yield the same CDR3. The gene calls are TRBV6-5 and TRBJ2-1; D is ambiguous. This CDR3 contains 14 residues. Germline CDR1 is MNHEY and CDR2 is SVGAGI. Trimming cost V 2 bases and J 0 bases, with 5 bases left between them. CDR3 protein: CASSYASSYNEQFF. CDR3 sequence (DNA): TGTGCCAGCAGTTACGCAAGCTCCTACAATGAGCAGTTCTTC.

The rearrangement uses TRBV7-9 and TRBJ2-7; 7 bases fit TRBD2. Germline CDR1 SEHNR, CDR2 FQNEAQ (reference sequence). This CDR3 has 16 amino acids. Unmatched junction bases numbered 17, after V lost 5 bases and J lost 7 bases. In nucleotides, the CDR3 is TGTGCCAGCAGCCCCCCGGGACTACCACCTTTAAAGGAGCAGTACTTC. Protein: CASSPPGLPPLKEQYF.

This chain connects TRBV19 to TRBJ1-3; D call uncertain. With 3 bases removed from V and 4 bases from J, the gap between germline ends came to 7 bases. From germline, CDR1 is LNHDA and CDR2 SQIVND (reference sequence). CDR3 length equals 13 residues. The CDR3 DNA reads TGTGCCAGTAGTATGGATAACGGAAACACCATATATTTT. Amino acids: CASSMDNGNTIYF.

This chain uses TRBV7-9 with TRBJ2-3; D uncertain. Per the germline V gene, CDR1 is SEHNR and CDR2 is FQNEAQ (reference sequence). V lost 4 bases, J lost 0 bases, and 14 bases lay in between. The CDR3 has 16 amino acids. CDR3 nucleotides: TGTGCCAGCAGCTCCCGGACGGGTCCCAGCACAGATACGCAGTATTTT. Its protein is CASSSRTGPSTDTQYF.

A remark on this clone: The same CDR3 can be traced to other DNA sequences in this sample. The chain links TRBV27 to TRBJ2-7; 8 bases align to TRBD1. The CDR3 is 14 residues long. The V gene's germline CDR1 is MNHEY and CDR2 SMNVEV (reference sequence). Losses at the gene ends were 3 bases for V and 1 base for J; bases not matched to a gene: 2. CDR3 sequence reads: CASSLGTGSYEQYF. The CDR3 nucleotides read TGTGCCAGCAGTTTGGGGACAGGTTCCTACGAGCAGTACTTC.

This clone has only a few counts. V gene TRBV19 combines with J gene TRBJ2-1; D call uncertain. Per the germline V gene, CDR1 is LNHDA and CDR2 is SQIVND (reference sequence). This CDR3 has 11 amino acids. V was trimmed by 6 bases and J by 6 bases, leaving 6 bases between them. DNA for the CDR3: TGTGCCAGTAGGGTACTCAATGAGCAGTTCTTC. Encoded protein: CASRVLNEQFF.

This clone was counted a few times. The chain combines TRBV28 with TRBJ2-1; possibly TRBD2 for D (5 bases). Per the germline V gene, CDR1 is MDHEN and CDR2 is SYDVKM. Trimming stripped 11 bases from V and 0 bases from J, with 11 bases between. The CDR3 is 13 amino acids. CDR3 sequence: CAVAGSSYNEQFF. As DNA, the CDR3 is TGTGCCGTTGCGGGTAGCTCCTACAATGAGCAGTTCTTC.